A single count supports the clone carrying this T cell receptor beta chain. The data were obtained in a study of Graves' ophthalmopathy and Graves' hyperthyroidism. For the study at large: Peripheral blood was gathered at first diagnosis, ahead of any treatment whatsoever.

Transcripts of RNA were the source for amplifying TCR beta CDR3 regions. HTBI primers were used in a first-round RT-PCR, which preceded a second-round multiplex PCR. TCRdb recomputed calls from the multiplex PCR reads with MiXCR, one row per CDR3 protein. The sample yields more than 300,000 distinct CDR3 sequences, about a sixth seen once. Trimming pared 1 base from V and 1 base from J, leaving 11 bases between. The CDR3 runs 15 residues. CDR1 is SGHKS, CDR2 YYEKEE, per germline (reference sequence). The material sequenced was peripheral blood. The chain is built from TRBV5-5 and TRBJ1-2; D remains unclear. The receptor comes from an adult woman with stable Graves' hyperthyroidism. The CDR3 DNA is TGTGCCAGCAGCTTGAAGAGACCAGTTAACTATGGCTACACCTTC. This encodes CASSLKRPVNYGYTF.